These T cell receptor beta chains were read from a single sample in a study of early T cells in non-severe SARS-CoV-2 infection. From the 5' RACE reads, TCRdb called clonotypes with MiXCR, one entry per CDR3 protein. Here the sample spans about 63,000 distinct CDR3 sequences, about an eighth being singletons. Sample: whole blood. These receptors all stem from an adult who was a healthcare worker with PCR-confirmed SARS-CoV-2 infection or an uninfected control (not recorded which). CDR3s include the opening cysteine and the closing phenylalanine or tryptophan. Each record gives: D gene, J gene, V gene, clone size, CDR3 protein, CDR3 DNA. D genes are given only for firm matches. Clone sizes are given selectively: once, few, many, or a class where the clone is expanded.

D gene: TRBD1
J gene: TRBJ2-7
V gene: TRBV25-1
clone size: many
CDR3 protein: CASSETGGAALYF
CDR3 DNA: TGTGCCAGCAGTGAAACAGGGGGCGCGGCCCTTTACTTC

D gene: TRBD2
J gene: TRBJ2-5
V gene: TRBV6-5
clone size: -
CDR3 protein: CASSYYREGQETQYF
CDR3 DNA: TGTGCCAGCAGTTACTATAGGGAGGGACAAGAGACCCAGTACTTC

D gene: TRBD1
J gene: TRBJ2-7
V gene: TRBV4-3
clone size: many
CDR3 protein: CASSQDRGHEQYF
CDR3 DNA: TGCGCCAGCAGCCAAGACAGGGGGCACGAGCAGTACTTC

D gene: -
J gene: TRBJ2-3
V gene: TRBV5-1
clone size: -
CDR3 protein: CASSSRGGSGTQYF
CDR3 DNA: TGCGCCAGCAGCTCGCGTGGTGGCTCCGGTACGCAGTATTTT

D gene: -
J gene: TRBJ1-1
V gene: TRBV3-1
clone size: many
CDR3 protein: CASSHARWAFF
CDR3 DNA: TGTGCCAGCAGCCACGCCCGGTGGGCTTTCTTT

D gene: TRBD1
J gene: TRBJ2-7
V gene: TRBV20-1
clone size: many
CDR3 protein: CSASKDRAYEQYF
CDR3 DNA: TGCAGTGCGAGCAAGGACAGGGCCTACGAGCAGTACTTC

D gene: TRBD2
J gene: TRBJ2-1
V gene: TRBV9
clone size: -
CDR3 protein: CASSASGLAGQSSYNEQFF
CDR3 DNA: TGTGCCAGCAGCGCTAGCGGACTAGCGGGGCAAAGCTCCTACAATGAGCAGTTCTTC

D gene: -
J gene: TRBJ2-2
V gene: TRBV19
clone size: -
CDR3 protein: CASIDFRSPGELFF
CDR3 DNA: TGTGCCAGTATAGACTTCCGATCCCCCGGGGAGCTGTTTTTT

D gene: -
J gene: TRBJ2-7
V gene: TRBV7-6
clone size: many
CDR3 protein: CASSSHQAGGPLYEQYF
CDR3 DNA: TGTGCCAGCAGCTCCCACCAGGCAGGAGGACCCCTCTACGAGCAGTACTTC

D gene: -
J gene: TRBJ1-1
V gene: TRBV9
clone size: many
CDR3 protein: CASSAMSLPNTEAFF
CDR3 DNA: TGTGCCAGCAGCGCAATGAGCCTTCCGAACACTGAAGCTTTCTTT

D gene: -
J gene: TRBJ1-5
V gene: TRBV7-2
clone size: many
CDR3 protein: CASSPYAQPQHF
CDR3 DNA: TGTGCCAGCAGCCCATATGCTCAGCCCCAGCATTTT

D gene: -
J gene: TRBJ1-1
V gene: TRBV10-2
clone size: few
CDR3 protein: CASSEKLAGLTEAFF
CDR3 DNA: TGCGCCAGCAGTGAGAAGCTAGCAGGCCTCACTGAAGCTTTCTTT

D gene: -
J gene: TRBJ2-5
V gene: TRBV7-3
clone size: many
CDR3 protein: CASSLTSGLGETQYF
CDR3 DNA: TGTGCCAGCAGCTTAACCTCCGGACTGGGAGAGACCCAGTACTTC

D gene: -
J gene: TRBJ2-2
V gene: TRBV5-1
clone size: many
CDR3 protein: CASSPRRARDTGELFF
CDR3 DNA: TGCGCCAGCAGCCCCCGGAGGGCACGGGACACCGGGGAGCTGTTTTTT

D gene: -
J gene: TRBJ1-6
V gene: TRBV20-1
clone size: many
CDR3 protein: CSARDWGAVGDSPLHF
CDR3 DNA: TGCAGTGCTAGAGATTGGGGGGCAGTAGGTGATTCACCCCTCCACTTT

D gene: -
J gene: TRBJ1-1
V gene: TRBV19
clone size: many
CDR3 protein: CASTLGLNERNTEAFF
CDR3 DNA: TGTGCCAGTACCCTTGGGCTGAACGAGAGAAACACTGAAGCTTTCTTT

D gene: TRBD1
J gene: TRBJ2-5
V gene: TRBV5-1
clone size: few
CDR3 protein: CASSWGQIQSGTQYF
CDR3 DNA: TGCGCCAGCAGCTGGGGACAGATCCAAAGTGGGACCCAGTACTTC

D gene: -
J gene: TRBJ1-6
V gene: TRBV27
clone size: many
CDR3 protein: CASSLTGQNSPLHF
CDR3 DNA: TGTGCCAGCAGTCTGACAGGTCAAAATTCACCCCTCCACTTT

D gene: TRBD2
J gene: TRBJ2-1
V gene: TRBV14
clone size: few
CDR3 protein: CASSQPGEGPVLGEQFF
CDR3 DNA: TGTGCCAGCAGCCAACCGGGGGAGGGGCCGGTGTTGGGTGAGCAGTTCTTC

D gene: -
J gene: TRBJ1-2
V gene: TRBV29-1
clone size: few
CDR3 protein: CSVVSSIGAGPSVGCYTF
CDR3 DNA: TGCAGCGTTGTTTCTTCGATCGGGGCAGGCCCATCGGTCGGATGCTACACCTTC

D gene: -
J gene: TRBJ2-4
V gene: TRBV12-3/TRBV12-4
clone size: many
CDR3 protein: CASSSGTLIQYF
CDR3 DNA: TGTGCCAGCAGTTCCGGGACCCTCATTCAGTACTTC

D gene: TRBD2
J gene: TRBJ2-2
V gene: TRBV7-8
clone size: few
CDR3 protein: CASSRTSGGTGELFF
CDR3 DNA: TGTGCCAGCAGTCGGACTAGCGGGGGCACCGGGGAGCTGTTTTTT

D gene: -
J gene: TRBJ1-1
V gene: TRBV7-2
clone size: many
CDR3 protein: CASSLTAGSTEAFF
CDR3 DNA: TGTGCCAGCAGCCTAACAGCGGGCAGCACTGAAGCTTTCTTT

D gene: -
J gene: TRBJ1-2
V gene: TRBV6-1
clone size: many
CDR3 protein: CASKGQPYGYTF
CDR3 DNA: TGTGCCAGCAAGGGCCAGCCATATGGCTACACCTTC

D gene: -
J gene: TRBJ2-7
V gene: TRBV9
clone size: -
CDR3 protein: CASSLGPDAYEQYF
CDR3 DNA: TGTGCCAGCAGCCTCGGGCCAGACGCCTACGAGCAGTACTTC

D gene: TRBD1
J gene: TRBJ1-2
V gene: TRBV7-9
clone size: many
CDR3 protein: CASSPGQGESYGYTF
CDR3 DNA: TGTGCCAGCAGCCCGGGACAGGGCGAATCCTATGGCTACACCTTC

D gene: TRBD2
J gene: TRBJ2-1
V gene: TRBV29-1
clone size: many
CDR3 protein: CSVRTSGGHEFF
CDR3 DNA: TGCAGCGTAAGGACTAGCGGGGGGCACGAGTTCTTC

D gene: -
J gene: TRBJ2-2
V gene: TRBV29-1
clone size: -
CDR3 protein: CSVVSRDTGELFF
CDR3 DNA: TGCAGCGTTGTGAGCAGGGACACCGGGGAGCTGTTTTTT

D gene: TRBD1
J gene: TRBJ1-2
V gene: TRBV3-1
clone size: many
CDR3 protein: CASSQWDRRGNYGYTF
CDR3 DNA: TGTGCCAGCAGCCAATGGGACAGGAGGGGTAACTATGGCTACACCTTC

D gene: -
J gene: TRBJ2-3
V gene: TRBV6-5
clone size: few
CDR3 protein: CASTRGNRATDTQYF
CDR3 DNA: TGTGCCAGCACCCGAGGGAACAGGGCTACAGATACGCAGTATTTT

D gene: -
J gene: TRBJ1-1
V gene: TRBV11-3
clone size: few
CDR3 protein: CASSLKGQQNTEAFF
CDR3 DNA: TGTGCCAGCAGCTTAAAGGGGCAGCAGAACACTGAAGCTTTCTTT

D gene: -
J gene: TRBJ2-7
V gene: TRBV7-8
clone size: few
CDR3 protein: CASSLNLRSGTAAYEQYF
CDR3 DNA: TGTGCCAGCAGCTTAAATCTCCGGTCCGGGACGGCAGCCTACGAGCAGTACTTC

D gene: TRBD1
J gene: TRBJ2-6
V gene: TRBV18
clone size: -
CDR3 protein: CASSVPDRARLAGANVLTF
CDR3 DNA: TGTGCCAGCTCCGTCCCTGACAGGGCGAGGTTGGCTGGGGCCAACGTCCTGACTTTC

D gene: TRBD1
J gene: TRBJ2-3
V gene: TRBV6-1
clone size: -
CDR3 protein: CASRQGAEDTQYF
CDR3 DNA: TGTGCCAGCAGACAGGGGGCTGAAGATACGCAGTATTTT

D gene: -
J gene: TRBJ2-3
V gene: TRBV12-3/TRBV12-4
clone size: few
CDR3 protein: CASSLLSSAGGDTQYF
CDR3 DNA: TGTGCCAGCAGTTTATTGTCGAGTGCAGGGGGGGATACGCAGTATTTT

D gene: TRBD1
J gene: TRBJ2-2
V gene: TRBV10-3
clone size: many
CDR3 protein: CAISPGTGGTGELFF
CDR3 DNA: TGTGCCATCAGCCCCGGGACAGGGGGTACCGGGGAGCTGTTTTTT

D gene: -
J gene: TRBJ2-3
V gene: TRBV7-8
clone size: -
CDR3 protein: CASSLGGGRTDTQYF
CDR3 DNA: TGTGCCAGCAGCTTAGGTGGGGGACGCACAGATACGCAGTATTTT

D gene: -
J gene: TRBJ1-1
V gene: TRBV5-1
clone size: -
CDR3 protein: CASSWGVLNTEAFF
CDR3 DNA: TGCGCCAGCAGTTGGGGGGTGTTGAACACTGAAGCTTTCTTT

D gene: TRBD2
J gene: TRBJ2-5
V gene: TRBV10-3
clone size: many
CDR3 protein: CAIGTTQETQYF
CDR3 DNA: TGTGCCATCGGGACTACCCAAGAGACCCAGTACTTC

D gene: TRBD2
J gene: TRBJ2-3
V gene: TRBV6-1
clone size: -
CDR3 protein: CASRASGGSNTQYF
CDR3 DNA: TGTGCCAGCAGGGCGAGCGGGGGTTCGAATACGCAGTATTTT

D gene: -
J gene: TRBJ1-1
V gene: TRBV6-2/TRBV6-3
clone size: many
CDR3 protein: CASSYSEVRTEAFF
CDR3 DNA: TGTGCCAGCAGTTACTCAGAGGTTAGAACTGAAGCTTTCTTT

D gene: -
J gene: TRBJ1-1
V gene: TRBV7-9
clone size: -
CDR3 protein: CASGPATKAEAFF
CDR3 DNA: TGTGCCAGCGGCCCTGCGACGAAAGCTGAAGCTTTCTTT

D gene: -
J gene: TRBJ2-7
V gene: TRBV18
clone size: many
CDR3 protein: CASSPPGGHYEQYF
CDR3 DNA: TGTGCCAGCTCACCACCCGGAGGGCACTACGAGCAGTACTTC

D gene: -
J gene: TRBJ1-6
V gene: TRBV7-9
clone size: -
CDR3 protein: CASSPPWAANSPPHF
CDR3 DNA: TGTGCCAGCAGCCCCCCCTGGGCGGCGAATTCACCCCCCCACTTT

D gene: TRBD2
J gene: TRBJ2-7
V gene: TRBV5-1
clone size: many
CDR3 protein: CASSRGDSYEQYF
CDR3 DNA: TGCGCCAGCAGCCGGGGGGACTCCTACGAGCAGTACTTC

D gene: TRBD1
J gene: TRBJ2-1
V gene: TRBV7-2
clone size: many
CDR3 protein: CASSGRQGWNEQFF
CDR3 DNA: TGTGCCAGCAGCGGCCGACAGGGTTGGAATGAGCAGTTCTTC

D gene: TRBD1
J gene: TRBJ2-3
V gene: TRBV11-2
clone size: -
CDR3 protein: CASSLMGQGNTDTQYF
CDR3 DNA: TGTGCCAGCAGCTTAATGGGACAGGGAAACACAGATACGCAGTATTTT

D gene: -
J gene: TRBJ2-2
V gene: TRBV7-2
clone size: many
CDR3 protein: CASSLLSTGVNTGELFF
CDR3 DNA: TGTGCCAGCAGCTTACTATCGACAGGTGTGAACACCGGGGAGCTGTTTTTT

D gene: TRBD1
J gene: TRBJ1-6
V gene: TRBV5-6
clone size: -
CDR3 protein: CASSLFLQGNSPLHF
CDR3 DNA: TGTGCCAGCAGCTTGTTCCTACAGGGGAATTCACCCCTCCACTTT

D gene: -
J gene: TRBJ1-5
V gene: TRBV20-1
clone size: many
CDR3 protein: CSARQGRNQPQHF
CDR3 DNA: TGCAGTGCTAGACAGGGCCGCAATCAGCCCCAGCATTTT

D gene: -
J gene: TRBJ2-3
V gene: TRBV2
clone size: -
CDR3 protein: CASSARTGGTSGGGDTQYF
CDR3 DNA: TGTGCCAGCAGTGCCCGGACAGGGGGCACTAGCGGGGGTGGAGATACGCAGTATTTT

D gene: TRBD1
J gene: TRBJ2-7
V gene: TRBV6-5
clone size: -
CDR3 protein: CASSYSTQGVYEQYF
CDR3 DNA: TGTGCCAGCAGTTACTCGACCCAGGGGGTGTACGAGCAGTACTTC

D gene: -
J gene: TRBJ2-1
V gene: TRBV29-1
clone size: -
CDR3 protein: CSGSQGIPEQFF
CDR3 DNA: TGCAGCGGTTCACAGGGAATTCCTGAGCAGTTCTTC